This T cell receptor beta chain was captured by sequencing in a study of patients and donors after allogeneic stem cell transplantation. One entry per CDR3 protein results from TCRdb running MiXCR on the RT-PCR reads. The profile shows about 87,000 distinct CDR3 sequences, around 5% of them singletons. This clonotype was counted at least ten times. CDR3 length: 14 amino acids. V was pared by 3 bases and J by 6 bases, with 13 bases between. CDR1 MNHEY and CDR2 SMNVEV come from the germline V gene (reference sequence). The chain combines TRBV27 with TRBJ2-3, with TRBD2 as a possible D gene (5 bases). The TCR sequence derives from a human donor who was either an allogeneic HSCT recipient or a stem cell or donor lymphocyte infusion donor (not recorded which). It is not recorded whose cells these are; they may come from a transplant donor. The specimen sequenced was blood, either unsorted or a sorted T cell fraction (not recorded which). The CDR3: CASSFEGGGDTQYF. The CDR3 nucleotides read TGTGCCAGCAGTTTTGAGGGCGGCGGGGATACGCAGTATTTT.